Listed below are T cell receptor beta chains from one sample, sequenced in a study of blood T cell repertoires in COVID-19. Profiled with immunoSEQ multiplex PCR; TCRdb holds only in-frame clones, not every one. Among approximately 85,000 clones listed, around 86% were seen once. Sequenced input: peripheral blood. These receptors all come from a man aged 50 to 60 with active or convalescent COVID-19. The CDR3 runs from the conserved cysteine through the conserved F or W. A D gene is named only where the DNA matches it firmly. The size entry is marked missing in some rows and otherwise reads once, few, many or a size class.

d_gene	v_gene	abundance	j_gene	CDR3nt	CDR3aa
-	TRBV12-5	-	TRBJ2-5	TGTGCTAGTGGTCCCCGGGTAGAGACCCAGTACTTC	CASGPRVETQYF
-	TRBV2	few	TRBJ2-3	TGTGCCAGCAGGGGAGTCGGAGATACGCAGTATTTT	CASRGVGDTQYF
TRBD2	TRBV5-6	-	TRBJ2-1	TGTGCCAGCAGCCTGGGACTAGCGGGAGGGCGAGGCAATGAGCAGTTCTTC	CASSLGLAGGRGNEQFF
TRBD1	TRBV5-1	once	TRBJ1-2	TGCGCCAGCAGCGTACCCCGGACAGGCTATGGCTACACCTTC	CASSVPRTGYGYTF
TRBD1	TRBV2	-	TRBJ1-4	TGTGCCAGCAGAGTTCTCGGGACAGGGAATGAAAAACTGTTTTTT	CASRVLGTGNEKLFF
-	TRBV5-4	few	TRBJ2-7	TGTGCCAGCAGCTTCACAGGCTACGAGCAGTACTTC	CASSFTGYEQYF
TRBD1	TRBV3-1/TRBV3-2	-	TRBJ2-7	TGTGCCAGCAGCCAAGCGACAGGGCACTACGAGCAGTACTTC	CASSQATGHYEQYF
-	TRBV3-1/TRBV3-2	-	TRBJ2-1	TGTGCCAGCAGCCAAGTAAACCCAGCGGTAGATTACAATGAGCAGTTCTTC	CASSQVNPAVDYNEQFF
-	TRBV27	-	TRBJ1-6	TGTGCCAGCAGGCAAGGGGCCGATAATTCACCCCTCCACTTT	CASRQGADNSPLHF
-	TRBV12-5	-	TRBJ2-1	TGTGCTAGTGGTTTGGTAGGCGGATATGAGCAGTTCTTC	CASGLVGGYEQFF
-	TRBV6-5	-	TRBJ2-7	TGTGCCAGCAGTTACGCTGACAGCTCCTACGAGCAGTACTTC	CASSYADSSYEQYF